A single TCR beta chain is shown here with its context. TCRdb reanalysed the PCR reads using MiXCR and keeps one entry per CDR3 protein. The table includes 2,500 to 3,500 distinct CDR3 sequences, approximately 50% detected once. The germline V gene has CDR1 MNHNY and CDR2 SVGAGI (reference sequence). The CDR3 sequence is 14 residues long. The V end lost 7 bases, the J end lost 8 bases, and 17 bases lay between the germline ends. This sample is part of a study of immune characterization of retroperitoneal liposarcoma. Sequencing was done on a sample of tumor tissue. The V and J genes are TRBV6-6 and TRBJ1-4; D gene unclear. This clonotype originated in a male donor with retroperitoneal liposarcoma. Written as DNA, the CDR3 is TGTGCCAGCAACGAACGGCGGCGAGTCGAAAAACTGTTTTTT. Residues: CASNERRRVEKLFF.